This T cell receptor beta chain was captured by sequencing in a study of blood T cell repertoires in COVID-19. Study-wide context: The United States, Italy and Spain were the sources of the acute and convalescent COVID-19 samples. PBMCs, B-cell-depleted T cells, or T cells provided the cDNA or gDNA that made up the material.

Original processing notes: Amplification with reference gene primers provided the estimates of nucleated cell counts. Assay used: immunoSEQ multiplex PCR; TCRdb lists only in-frame clones, some missing. Clone size and the V and J calls come from that table; the DNA yielded D and trimming. Of some 150,000 clones in the sample, 81% are singletons; the top ten hold roughly 8.4%. V shed 0 bases and J 3 bases; nucleotides not matched to a gene: 9. CDR3 size: 17 residues. CDR1 is SGHRS and CDR2 is YFSETQ in the germline V gene. This receptor was obtained from a human donor with acute or convalescent COVID-19. The donor label of this sample is uncertain. The chain has TRBV5-1 and TRBJ1-1; 9 positions agree with TRBD1. Specimen: peripheral blood. The chain's CDR3 is CASSLEQGARIHTEAFF. The CDR3 nucleotides read TGCGCCAGCAGCTTGGAACAGGGGGCGCGTATTCACACTGAAGCTTTCTTT.